The 29 T cell receptor beta chains reported below all come from one sample, sequenced in a study of blood T cell repertoires in COVID-19. TCRdb's copy holds only in-frame clones and misses some; the assay was immunoSEQ multiplex PCR. This table has 150,000 to 200,000 clones, 85% to 90% appearing once. Sequenced sample: peripheral blood. Every receptor here comes from a man in his forties with active or convalescent COVID-19.

The chain combines TRBV3-1 (or the pseudogene TRBV3-2) with TRBJ2-1; 8 bases map to TRBD2. Germline loops: CDR1 LGHDT, CDR2 YNNKEL (reference sequence). The CDR3 spans 15 residues. With V trimmed by 4 bases and J by 6 bases, 8 bases remained unmatched. CDR3 sequence: CASSRLRGGVNEQFF. CDR3 coding DNA: TGTGCCAGCAGCCGTCTCCGGGGGGGCGTCAATGAGCAGTTCTTC.

The chain recombines TRBV7-9 with TRBJ2-1; 8 bases are shared with TRBD1. CDR1 is SEHNR and CDR2 is FQNEAQ in the germline V gene (reference sequence). This CDR3 has 16 residues. The J segment lost 12 bases and the V segment lost 9 bases, leaving 22 bases of the junction unmatched. In DNA form, the CDR3 reads TGTGCCAGTAAACCTATTCCCGGGACAGGTGGGTCACTGCAGTTCTTC. Its translation: CASKPIPGTGGSLQFF.

The chain employs TRBV5-1 and TRBJ1-6; D perhaps matches TRBD1 (5 bases). Between the trimmed V and J ends, which lost 0 bases and 6 bases, there was a span of 10 bases. Germline CDR1 SGHRS, CDR2 YFSETQ. This CDR3 region has 15 residues. CDR3: CASSLETGVNSPLHF. The DNA of the CDR3 is TGCGCCAGCAGCTTGGAAACAGGAGTTAATTCACCCCTCCACTTT.

V is TRBV4-1 and J is TRBJ1-6; 9 bases match TRBD1. The germline CDR1 and CDR2 sequences are MGHRA and YSYEKL. The junction had 6 bases not matched to a gene; V was cut back by 3 bases and J by 9 bases. The length of the CDR3 is 15 residues. CDR3 residues: CASSHSVDRGSPLHF. The CDR3 DNA is TGCGCCAGCAGCCATTCGGTGGACAGGGGTTCACCCCTCCACTTT.

The CDR3 reads CASSGRDRVSTEAFF. Written as DNA, the CDR3 is TGTGCCAGCAGTGGCCGGGACAGGGTTTCCACTGAAGCTTTCTTT. The chain couples TRBV6-2 or TRBV6-3 to TRBJ1-1, with 9 positions matching TRBD1. The CDR3 totals 15 residues. Losses at the gene ends were 5 bases for V and 4 bases for J; bases not matched to a gene: 8. CDR1 MNHEY and CDR2 SVGEGT come from the germline V gene.

The chain combines TRBV29-1 with TRBJ2-2, with a tentative D call TRBD2 (7 bases). The ends were cut back, 5 bases at V and 1 base at J, with 17 bases in the middle. Germline V gives CDR1 SQVTM, CDR2 ANQGSEA. The CDR3 consists of 16 residues. The CDR3 region has the DNA TGCAGCGTTCTAGTGGGGGGGCTCGGGAACACCGGGGAGCTGTTTTTT. Translating it yields CSVLVGGLGNTGELFF.

This sequence joins TRBV2 and TRBJ2-2; TRBD1 is a possible D gene (5 bases). CDR3 length: 15 residues. Germline lookup yields CDR1 SNHLY and CDR2 FYNNEI. V gave up 9 bases and J gave up 1 base, with 15 bases separating them. This CDR3 is CASGGAGQNTGELFF. CDR3 coding DNA: TGTGCCAGTGGCGGAGCAGGACAGAACACCGGGGAGCTGTTTTTT.

CDR3 sequence: CASSLVAGNLEGYTF. In nucleotides, the CDR3 is TGCGCCAGCAGCTTGGTTGCAGGGAACTTGGAGGGCTACACCTTC. This sequence joins TRBV5-1 and TRBJ1-2; D perhaps matches TRBD1 (5 bases). Trimming removed 0 bases from V and 8 bases from J, with 17 bases in between. There are 15 residues in the CDR3. CDR1 and CDR2 (germline): SGHRS, YFSETQ.

The chain links TRBV6-5 to TRBJ2-1; no firm D call. Per the germline V gene, CDR1 is MNHEY and CDR2 is SVGAGI. Between the trimmed V and J ends, which lost 2 bases and 8 bases, there was a span of 4 bases. The CDR3 runs to 11 residues. The DNA for the CDR3 is TGTGCCAGCAGTTACCGGGATGAGCAGTTCTTC. It is translated as CASSYRDEQFF.

This chain links TRBV4-1 with TRBJ2-1, with D possibly matching TRBD2 (6 bases). Germline loops: CDR1 MGHRA, CDR2 YSYEKL. V lost 3 bases, J lost 3 bases, and 15 bases lay in between. The CDR3 has 16 amino acids. The CDR3 here is CASSHPDGGYYNEQFF. Here the CDR3 DNA reads TGCGCCAGCAGCCATCCCGACGGGGGTTACTACAATGAGCAGTTCTTC.

This sequence joins TRBV30 and TRBJ2-5, with D possibly matching TRBD1 (6 bases). Germline V gene lookup returns CDR1 GTSNPN and CDR2 SVGIG (reference sequence). This CDR3 is built from 13 residues. V was trimmed by 4 bases and J by 4 bases, leaving 13 bases between them. The CDR3 loop is CAWTGQIRETQYF. Here the CDR3 DNA reads TGTGCCTGGACCGGACAGATTCGAGAGACCCAGTACTTC. Variable domain in full (rest from reference TRBV30 and TRBJ2-5): SQTIHQWPATLVQPVGSPLSLECTVEGTSNPNLYWYRQAAGRGLQLLFYSVGIGQISSEVPQNLSASRPQDRQFILSSKKLLLSDSGFYLCAWTGQIRETQYFGPGTRLLVL.

The CDR3 DNA follows: TGTGCCAGCAGCTCGGACAGCTATGGCTACACCTTC. Translating it yields CASSSDSYGYTF. The V call is TRBV13, the J call TRBJ1-2; TRBD1 might be the D (6 bases). The germline gives CDR1 PRHDT, CDR2 FYEKMQ (reference sequence). V gave up 4 bases and J gave up 4 bases, with 7 bases separating them. CDR3 length: 12 amino acids.

The chain joins TRBV28 to TRBJ1-2, with 8 bases that match TRBD1. CDR3 length: 14 residues. With V trimmed by 2 bases and J by 6 bases, 5 bases remained unmatched. Germline V lookup: CDR1 MDHEN, CDR2 SYDVKM. The CDR3, as DNA: TGTGCCAGCAGTTTACTGACAGGGGTCGATGGCTACACCTTC. Its translation is CASSLLTGVDGYTF.

This sequence joins TRBV5-6 and TRBJ1-6, with D tentatively TRBD1 (5 bases). Germline V lookup: CDR1 SGHDT, CDR2 YYEEEE. V lost 3 bases and J lost 9, with 19 bases in between. CDR3 length: 16 residues. The CDR3 region has the DNA TGTGCCAGCAGCTCCGCCTCGGGGGGGGATCTTTCACCCCTCCACTTT. Protein sequence: CASSSASGGDLSPLHF.

The V call is TRBV28, the J call TRBJ1-1; D might be TRBD1 (5 bases). In germline, CDR1 is MDHEN, CDR2 SYDVKM. This CDR3 contains 14 residues. The germline V and J ends were trimmed by 7 bases and 10 bases, with 22 bases remaining between them. The CDR3 spells CASTTSGGVGGAFF. The CDR3 nucleotides are TGTGCCAGCACCACCTCGGGGGGGGTGGGCGGAGCTTTCTTT. Supplemented by reference TRBV28 and TRBJ1-1, the full variable domain reads DVKVTQSSRYLVKRTGEKVFLECVQDMDHENMFWYRQDPGLGLRLIYFSYDVKMKEKGDIPEGYSVSREKKERFSLILESASTNQTSMYLCASTTSGGVGGAFFGQGTRLTVV.

The chain couples TRBV5-8 to TRBJ1-1; TRBD1 aligns across 8 bases. Trimming took 5 bases from V and 1 from J; bases not matched to a gene: 7. CDR1 and CDR2 from the germline V gene are SGHTS and YDEGEE. There are 15 residues in the CDR3. CDR3 protein: CASSHRGYRNTEAFF. For the CDR3, the DNA is TGTGCCAGCAGTCACAGGGGGTATCGGAACACTGAAGCTTTCTTT.

J is TRBJ2-7 and V is TRBV10-3; tentatively, D is TRBD1 (6 bases). Germline V lookup: CDR1 ENHRY, CDR2 SYGVKD. This CDR3 comprises 14 residues. Trimming pared 6 bases from V and 0 bases from J, leaving 12 bases between. CDR3 residues: CAISDDRISYEQYF. The CDR3 DNA reads as TGTGCCATCAGCGATGACAGGATCTCCTACGAGCAGTACTTC.

The chain employs TRBV29-1 and TRBJ1-4; D possibly corresponds to TRBD1 (6 bases). This CDR3 has 15 amino acids. The germline V gene has CDR1 SQVTM and CDR2 ANQGSEA. V lost 4 bases, J lost 5 bases, and 17 bases lay in between. CDR3 loop: CSVVPLDRSNEKLFF. In DNA form, the CDR3 reads TGCAGCGTTGTCCCCCTTGACAGGTCGAATGAAAAACTGTTTTTT.

This clone was detected a few times. This chain connects TRBV4-1 to TRBJ2-7; tentatively, D is TRBD2 (5 bases). The CDR3 runs 15 residues. V gave up 0 bases and J gave up 1 base, with 10 bases separating them. The germline gives CDR1 MGHRA, CDR2 YSYEKL. The CDR3 sequence is CASSQDGSGSYEQYF. CDR3 DNA: TGCGCCAGCAGCCAAGATGGGAGCGGATCCTACGAGCAGTACTTC.

The chain carries TRBV5-4 and TRBJ2-7, with D unclear. With 0 bases removed from V and 2 bases from J, the gap between germline ends came to 12 bases. CDR3 length: 15 amino acids. Germline V CDR1 and CDR2: SGHNT, YYREEE (reference sequence). This chain's CDR3 is CASSLGTVLTYEQYF. The CDR3 coding sequence is TGTGCCAGCAGCTTGGGCACGGTCCTTACCTACGAGCAGTACTTC.

The chain uses TRBV4-1 and TRBJ2-1, with D possibly matching TRBD2 (6 bases). The germline V gene encodes CDR1 MGHRA and CDR2 YSYEKL. V was shortened by 6 bases and J by 3 bases, with 21 bases between the two germline ends. This CDR3 has 17 amino acids. CDR3 protein: CASRTGIPGLDYNEQFF. The CDR3 nucleotides read TGCGCCAGCAGAACAGGTATACCGGGACTTGACTACAATGAGCAGTTCTTC.

This chain joins TRBV9 and TRBJ2-7; TRBD1 matches at 8 bases. Losses at the gene ends were 4 bases for V and 4 bases for J; bases not matched to a gene: 4. CDR1 is SGDLS and CDR2 is YYNGEE in the germline V gene. The CDR3 extends over 13 amino acids. The CDR3 loop is CASSTTGEYEQYF. CDR3 coding DNA: TGTGCCAGCAGCACGACAGGGGAGTACGAGCAGTACTTC.

This clone occurred once. The chain has TRBV7-8 and TRBJ2-4, with TRBD1 as a possible D gene (6 bases). Trimming shortened V by 4 bases and J by 4 bases, and 20 bases separated the two germline ends. The CDR3 extends over 17 amino acids. The germline CDR1 and CDR2 sequences are SGHVS and FQNEAQ. CDR3 protein: CASSSTYPQGAKNIQYF. CDR3 coding DNA: TGTGCCAGCAGCTCGACCTACCCACAGGGAGCAAAAAACATTCAGTACTTC.

This clone has a single count. The V and J genes are TRBV4-1 and TRBJ1-2; 7 nucleotides align to TRBD1. The CDR3 loop spans 13 amino acids. CDR1 MGHRA and CDR2 YSYEKL come from the germline V gene. The V segment lost 5 bases and the J segment 3 bases; nucleotides outside the gene matches: 3. The CDR3 coding sequence is TGCGCCAGCAGCACTCAGGGGGACTATGGCTACACCTTC. Protein product: CASSTQGDYGYTF.

The chain joins TRBV6-2 or TRBV6-3 to TRBJ2-5, with 9 bases matching TRBD2. V lost 6 bases, J lost 3 bases, and 8 bases stayed unmatched. The CDR3 covers 15 residues. Per the germline V gene, CDR1 is MNHEY and CDR2 is SVGEGT. In DNA, the CDR3 is TGTGCCAGCAGCCGTCCGGGACTAGCAAAAGAGACCCAGTACTTC. As protein: CASSRPGLAKETQYF.

This chain links TRBV7-2 with TRBJ2-3, with a possible D match to TRBD2 (6 bases). CDR3 length: 13 residues. CDR1 is SGHTA and CDR2 is FQGNSA in the germline V gene. Between the trimmed V and J ends, which lost 5 bases and 2 bases, there was a span of 8 bases. This chain's CDR3 is CASSLGLTDTQYF. Written as DNA, the CDR3 is TGTGCCAGCAGCCTGGGACTCACAGATACGCAGTATTTT.

The chain combines TRBV7-9 with TRBJ1-1; D uncertain. The CDR3 covers 14 residues. V lost 0 bases and J lost 11, with 16 bases in between. Germline V gives CDR1 SEHNR, CDR2 FQNEAQ (reference sequence). The CDR3 DNA reads TGTGCCAGCAGCTTAGCGCTGATAGGACGGGAGGCTTTCTTT. Protein product: CASSLALIGREAFF.

V and J are TRBV6-5 and TRBJ1-4; possible D gene TRBD1, 5 bases. CDR1 and CDR2 (germline): MNHEY, SVGAGI. This CDR3 comprises 13 residues. As DNA, the CDR3 is TGTGCGAACCACAGGCGAAATAATGAAAAACTGTTTTTT. Translated, it gives CANHRRNNEKLFF.

The J gene is TRBJ1-1, the V gene TRBV11-3; no reliable D call. The germline CDR1 and CDR2 sequences are SGHNT and YENEEA. V shed 2 bases and J shed 3 bases, with 10 bases lying between them. CDR3 size: 14 residues. The CDR3 is CASSLFSVDTEAFF. The DNA for the CDR3 is TGTGCCAGCAGCTTATTTTCGGTGGACACTGAAGCTTTCTTT.